The rows below give T cell receptor beta chains drawn from one sample of a study of regulatory T cells in long-lasting Graves disease. TCRdb reprocessed the multiplex PCR reads via MiXCR and lists one record per CDR3 protein. Of 420,000 or so distinct CDR3 sequences in the sample, roughly 15% were seen once. This sample also belongs to another study, concerning T cells in Graves' hyperthyroidism and ophthalmopathy.

The specimen was peripheral blood mononuclear cells (PBMCs), collected at new diagnosis, from a patient treated with antithyroid drugs. These TCRs come from a woman aged 18-35 years with Graves disease. CDR3s include the opening cysteine and the closing phenylalanine or tryptophan. D genes are given only for firm matches. Clone size is shown for a subset of rows, as once, few, many or a class of expanded clone.

many,TRBV10-1,-,TRBJ2-1,TGCGCCAGCAGTGAGGGCAGAAGCAATGAGCAGTTCTTC,CASSEGRSNEQFF
many,TRBV20-1,TRBD2,TRBJ2-1,TGCAGTGCTAGACTCATTCCGGGACTAGCTTCCAATGAGCAGTTCTTC,CSARLIPGLASNEQFF
many,TRBV12-3/TRBV12-4,-,TRBJ2-3,TGTGCCAGCAGAATTTCTAGCGTCACAGATACGCAGTATTTT,CASRISSVTDTQYF
-,TRBV5-1,-,TRBJ2-1,TGCGCCAGCAGAAGCACCGTAATGGTTCATGAGCAGTTCTTC,CASRSTVMVHEQFF
-,TRBV7-3,TRBD2,TRBJ2-2,TGTGCCAGCAGCTTAAGACTAGCGGGACCCTCGAACACCGGGGAGCTGTTTTTT,CASSLRLAGPSNTGELFF
many,TRBV7-8,-,TRBJ2-6,TGTGCCAGCAGCTTGTTACGGACCGAAAGGGTCTCTGGGGCCAACGTCCTGACTTTC,CASSLLRTERVSGANVLTF
few,TRBV18,-,TRBJ2-1,TGTGCCAGCTCACCCAGCGGAGGGGATGAGCAGTTCTTC,CASSPSGGDEQFF
many,TRBV7-2,-,TRBJ2-3,TGTGCCAGCAGCTTAGTGGGGAGCACAGATACGCAGTATTTT,CASSLVGSTDTQYF
few,TRBV6-2/TRBV6-3,TRBD2,TRBJ2-5,TGTGCCAGCAGCTCACTAGCGGTACAAGAGACCCAGTACTTC,CASSSLAVQETQYF
many,TRBV5-1,TRBD2,TRBJ2-2,TGCGCCAGCAGCTTTCGGGAGGGCGGAACCGGGGAGCTGTTTTTT,CASSFREGGTGELFF
many,TRBV12-3/TRBV12-4,TRBD1,TRBJ1-1,TGTGCCAGCAGATTACAGGGGCGTTTCACTGAAGCTTTCTTT,CASRLQGRFTEAFF
many,TRBV10-1,-,TRBJ2-3,TGCGCCAGCAGTGAGTCGGCCCCTAGGGATACGCAGTATTTT,CASSESAPRDTQYF
few,TRBV18,-,TRBJ1-4,TGTGCCAGCTCGGCCCTACAGGGTGCAACTAATGAAAAACTGTTTTTT,CASSALQGATNEKLFF
-,TRBV19,-,TRBJ2-3,TGTGCCACCAGAAAAAGGAGGGGCACAGATACGCAGTATTTT,CATRKRRGTDTQYF
few,TRBV11-2,-,TRBJ2-2,TGTGCCAGCAGCTTGCAGCGGGAGCTGTTTTTT,CASSLQRELFF
many,TRBV20-1,-,TRBJ2-5,TGCAGTGCTACGGGACCTAGTGGGTTTGAGACCCAGTACTTC,CSATGPSGFETQYF
many,TRBV28,-,TRBJ2-2,TGTGCCAGCAGTTCACAAGGCAAGACTTCGAACACCGGGGAGCTGTTTTTT,CASSSQGKTSNTGELFF
many,TRBV27,-,TRBJ1-2,TGTGCCAGCAGGGACGTAGAGAACTATGGCTACACCTTC,CASRDVENYGYTF
-,TRBV6-2/TRBV6-3,-,TRBJ2-7,TGTGCCAGCAGTTGGACCGGGACTGGGACCTACGAGCAGTACTTC,CASSWTGTGTYEQYF
many,TRBV30,-,TRBJ2-1,TGTGCCTGGAGTGTAAGCCTTAATGAGCAGTTCTTC,CAWSVSLNEQFF
few,TRBV13,TRBD2,TRBJ2-3,TGTGCCAGCAGCGTCACCGCTAGCGGGATGGGGAACACAGATACGCAGTATTTT,CASSVTASGMGNTDTQYF
few,TRBV25-1,TRBD1,TRBJ1-2,TGTGCCAGCAGAGAGGACAGGGGCCTTTTCGGCTACACCTTC,CASREDRGLFGYTF
many,TRBV11-2,-,TRBJ2-6,TGTGCCAGCAGCTTAAACGGACAGTCTTTCTCTGGGGCCAACGTCCTGACTTTC,CASSLNGQSFSGANVLTF
-,TRBV19,-,TRBJ1-1,TGTGCCAGTAGCCTACTCCCAGGGGAAGCTTTCTTT,CASSLLPGEAFF
-,TRBV20-1,-,TRBJ2-7,TGCAGTGGGGGTAGACTTCGCGACGAGCAGTACTTC,CSGGRLRDEQYF
many,TRBV28,TRBD1,TRBJ1-1,TGTGCCAGCAGCAAACCTTCCAGGGGGCTGACTGAAGCTTTCTTT,CASSKPSRGLTEAFF
-,TRBV7-2,TRBD2,TRBJ2-7,TGTGCCAGCAGCTTAGCGCGGGGGGTAGCGGACGAGCAGTACTTC,CASSLARGVADEQYF
many,TRBV29-1,-,TRBJ2-1,TGCAGCGTTGTTGGACCATTCAATGAGCAGTTCTTC,CSVVGPFNEQFF
-,TRBV7-2,TRBD1,TRBJ1-1,TGTGCCAGCAGCTTATCAGTCGGACAGGGGAACACTGAAGCTTTCTTT,CASSLSVGQGNTEAFF
few,TRBV7-8,-,TRBJ1-1,TGTGCCAGCAGCAACACCGGCCGGGGCATGAACACTGAAGCTTTCTTT,CASSNTGRGMNTEAFF
-,TRBV20-1,-,TRBJ1-5,TGCAGTACAGACGGGGGAATTCAAGAGCCCCAGCATTTT,CSTDGGIQEPQHF
few,TRBV28,-,TRBJ2-2,TGTGCCAGCAATGACAGGATCGCCCCGGTCGGGGAGCTGTTTTTT,CASNDRIAPVGELFF
many,TRBV2,TRBD2,TRBJ2-1,TGTGCCAGCAGTGAATTTTGGACTAGCGGGATATCCTACAATGAGCAGTTCTTC,CASSEFWTSGISYNEQFF
-,TRBV29-1,TRBD2,TRBJ2-2,TGCAGCGTGACTAGCGGGAACTCCGGGGAGCTGTTTTTT,CSVTSGNSGELFF
many,TRBV27,-,TRBJ2-7,TGTGCCAGCAGTTTAAAGGGCCCTCACTCCTACGAGCAGTACTTC,CASSLKGPHSYEQYF
many,TRBV20-1,-,TRBJ2-1,TGCAGTGCTAGCGCTACCGACTTGGCCAATGAGCAGTTCTTC,CSASATDLANEQFF
-,TRBV14,TRBD2,TRBJ2-7,TGTGCCAGCAGCTTCATAGAGACTAGCGTCTACGAGCAGTACTTC,CASSFIETSVYEQYF
many,TRBV6-5,TRBD2,TRBJ2-4,TGTGCCAGCAGTTACTCAAAGGGTAGCGGGAGGATTCAGTACTTC,CASSYSKGSGRIQYF
-,TRBV19,TRBD1,TRBJ2-7,TGTGCCAGTAGTGCAGGGGGCGAATACGAGCAGTACTTC,CASSAGGEYEQYF
-,TRBV20-1,-,TRBJ2-2,TGCAGTGCTAGAGATCGGCGACGATCGAACACCGGGGAGCTGTTTTTT,CSARDRRRSNTGELFF